The 14 T cell receptor beta chains reported below all come from one sample, sequenced in a study of blood T cell repertoires in COVID-19 (TCRdb year 2020). To prepare the library, the immunoSEQ multiplex PCR assay was applied. TCRdb took over this immuneACCESS table, retaining in-frame rearrangements with V and J assigned. Such tables are incomplete; in checked studies, under half of the missing clones stem from an unresolved V gene, and the remainder is unexplained. In all, the sample holds 55,000 to 80,000 clones, and nearly 90% of those were seen once. Of the sample, 7.5% to 9% falls within the top ten clones. The sequenced sample was peripheral blood. The source is a man in his forties or fifties with active COVID-19.

This chain uses TRBV19 with TRBJ2-7; maybe TRBD2 (6 bases). V dropped 3 bases and J dropped 7 bases, with 10 bases sitting between them. Germline loops: CDR1 LNHDA, CDR2 SQIVND (reference sequence). The CDR3 has 12 amino acids. The CDR3 here is CASSMGGIEQYF. In DNA, the CDR3 is TGTGCCAGTAGTATGGGGGGAATTGAGCAGTACTTC.

Concerning this clone: An end of the junction differs from the germline gene, which may be a read error. The rearrangement links TRBV7-2 to TRBJ1-2; 8 nucleotides agree with TRBD1. Germline V CDR1 and CDR2: SGHTA, FQGNSA. This CDR3 contains 13 residues. The CDR3 coding sequence is TGTGCCAGCAGCAACGGACAGGGTGGGCCTCTGGCCTTC. Translating it yields CASSNGQGGPLAF.

The chain has TRBV27 and TRBJ2-1, with 11 bases aligning to TRBD2. The V segment lost 7 bases and the J segment 8 bases; nucleotides outside the gene matches: 13. This CDR3 contains 16 residues. Germline V gives CDR1 MNHEY, CDR2 SMNVEV (reference sequence). The DNA for the CDR3 is TGTGCCAGCACCAAAAAAGGGCTAGCGGGGGGTTATGAGCAGTTCTTC. This sequence encodes CASTKKGLAGGYEQFF.

The V and J genes are TRBV5-6 and TRBJ2-1, with 12 bases identical to TRBD1. The V segment lost 0 bases and the J segment 10 bases; nucleotides outside the gene matches: 8. Germline V gene lookup returns CDR1 SGHDT and CDR2 YYEEEE. The CDR3 consists of 16 residues. The CDR3 sequence is CASSLETGTGGKEQFF. The CDR3 DNA reads as TGTGCCAGCAGCTTGGAGACCGGGACAGGGGGCAAGGAGCAGTTCTTC.

This clone occurred once. The gene calls are TRBV7-3 and TRBJ2-5; a weak D match, TRBD2 (5 bases). Trimming removed 0 bases from V and 4 bases from J, with 9 bases in between. From germline, CDR1 is SGHTA and CDR2 FQGTGA. CDR3 size: 14 residues. CDR3 in DNA: TGTGCCAGCAGCTTAACGGGCAGCGGAGAGACCCAGTACTTC. Its protein is CASSLTGSGETQYF.

J is TRBJ2-5 and V is TRBV19; 7 nucleotides agree with TRBD1. Germline V gene data show CDR1 as LNHDA and CDR2 as SQIVND (reference sequence). The trim removed 5 bases at V and 2 bases at J, leaving 14 bases unmatched. The CDR3 runs 17 residues. Written as DNA, the CDR3 is TGTGCCAGTAGTGCCTCATATGACAGGGAAGGGCAAGAGACCCAGTACTTC. This translates into CASSASYDREGQETQYF.

The J gene is TRBJ1-2, the V gene TRBV6-1; tentative D call: TRBD1 (5 bases). This CDR3 is 16 amino acids long. V dropped 0 bases and J dropped 4 bases, with 15 bases sitting between them. Germline V gene data show CDR1 as MNHNS and CDR2 as SASEGT. The CDR3 coding sequence is TGTGCCAGCAGTGAAGCGCTCTGGCGGGGGAGCTATGGCTACACCTTC. It translates to CASSEALWRGSYGYTF.

The V call is TRBV14, the J call TRBJ1-1, with D maybe TRBD1 (5 bases). Per the germline V gene, CDR1 is SGHDN and CDR2 is FVKESK. The CDR3 totals 16 residues. Trimming shortened V by 1 base and J by 1 base, and 13 bases separated the two germline ends. The CDR3 region is CASSQARGHTNTEAFF. In nucleotides, the CDR3 is TGTGCCAGCAGCCAAGCGCGGGGCCACACGAACACTGAAGCTTTCTTT.

V gene TRBV10-2 combines with J gene TRBJ2-1, with TRBD2 identical over 8 bases. J was trimmed by 2 bases and V by 5 bases; bases with no gene match: 2. The CDR3 is 14 residues long. CDR1 and CDR2 (germline): WSHSY, SAAADI. The CDR3 is CASSSGGAYNEQFF. In DNA, the CDR3 is TGCGCCAGCAGTTCCGGGGGGGCCTACAATGAGCAGTTCTTC.

This chain joins TRBV7-6 and TRBJ1-4; 7 nucleotides line up with TRBD1. Germline CDR1 reads SGHVS; CDR2 reads FNYEAQ. The CDR3 is made up of 13 amino acids. After removal of 6 bases from V and 8 bases from J, the junction contained 6 bases not matched to a gene. The CDR3 spells CASRGGTAEKLFF. The CDR3 coding sequence is TGTGCCAGCAGAGGCGGGACAGCGGAAAAACTGTTTTTT.

This CDR3 is CASTPLAGGPRTGELFF. DNA for the CDR3: TGTGCCAGCACCCCCCTAGCGGGGGGTCCCAGAACCGGGGAGCTGTTTTTT. J is TRBJ2-2 and V is TRBV2; 11 bases agree with TRBD2. V lost 7 bases, J lost 5 bases, and 12 bases stayed unmatched. The CDR3 is 17 amino acids. CDR1 SNHLY and CDR2 FYNNEI come from the germline V gene.

The J gene is TRBJ1-5, the V gene TRBV19; D is undetermined. Looked up from germline, CDR1 is LNHDA and CDR2 is SQIVND (reference sequence). The CDR3 extends over 16 amino acids. Trimming stripped 3 bases from V and 0 bases from J, with 12 bases between. This chain's CDR3 is CASSMERARSNQPQHF. The CDR3 DNA sequence: TGTGCCAGTAGTATGGAGAGGGCTCGTAGCAATCAGCCCCAGCATTTT. The complete variable domain, with remaining parts taken from reference TRBV19 and TRBJ1-5, reads DGGITQSPKYLFRKEGQNVTLSCEQNLNHDAMYWYRQDPGQGLRLIYYSQIVNDFQKGDIAEGYSVSREKKESFPLTVTSAQKNPTAFYLCASSMERARSNQPQHFGDGTRLSIL.

This clone has a single count. V is TRBV3-1 (or the pseudogene TRBV3-2) and J is TRBJ2-5; TRBD1 is a possible D gene (6 bases). CDR1 and CDR2 from the germline V gene are LGHDT and YNNKEL (reference sequence). Trimming left V 2 bases short and J 0 bases short, with 10 bases between. This CDR3 comprises 15 residues. The CDR3 nucleotides read TGTGCCAGCAGCCAATCTAGGGGGTACCAAGAGACCCAGTACTTC. It specifies CASSQSRGYQETQYF.

The J gene is TRBJ2-2, the V gene TRBV4-3; D is perhaps TRBD1 (6 bases). The CDR3 runs to 14 residues. CDR1 and CDR2 (germline): LGHNA, YSLEER. V shed 0 bases and J shed 5 bases, with 7 bases lying between them. DNA of the CDR3: TGCGCCAGCAGCCAAGAAACAGGGACCGGGGAGCTGTTTTTT. Protein sequence: CASSQETGTGELFF.